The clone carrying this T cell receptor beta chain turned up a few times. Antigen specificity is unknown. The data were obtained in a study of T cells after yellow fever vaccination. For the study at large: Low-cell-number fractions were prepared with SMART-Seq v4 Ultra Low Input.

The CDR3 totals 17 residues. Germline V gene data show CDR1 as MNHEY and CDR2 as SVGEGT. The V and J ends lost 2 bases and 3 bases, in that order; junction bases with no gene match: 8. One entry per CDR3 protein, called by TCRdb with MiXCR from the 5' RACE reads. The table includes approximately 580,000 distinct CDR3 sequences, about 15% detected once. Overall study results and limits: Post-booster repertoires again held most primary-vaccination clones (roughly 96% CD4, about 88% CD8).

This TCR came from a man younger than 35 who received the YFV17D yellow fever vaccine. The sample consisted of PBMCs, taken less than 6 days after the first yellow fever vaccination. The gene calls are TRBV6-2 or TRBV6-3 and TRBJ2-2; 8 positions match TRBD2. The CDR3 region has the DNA TGTGCCAGCAGTTACCCCCCACGGCGGGGGGACACCGGGGAGCTGTTTTTT. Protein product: CASSYPPRRGDTGELFF.